This T cell receptor beta chain emerged from a study of cytomegalovirus exposure and HLA in healthy donors. With respect to this clone: Its antigen is currently unknown.

PCR was performed using 60 Vbeta and 13 Jbeta primers. Here immunoSEQ multiplex PCR was the method, and the copy in TCRdb shows in-frame clones only, minus some. The sample shows 140,000 to 150,000 clones, roughly 70% of them seen only once. Germline V CDR1 and CDR2: MNHNS, SASEGT. This CDR3 comprises 13 residues. V gave up 4 bases and J gave up 4 bases, with 10 bases separating them. Findings of the study overall: The sole available immune exposure information was CMV serostatus.

Sequenced material: PBMCs. The TCR originated in a woman between 55 and 75 years old in good health and CMV-seropositive. The J gene is TRBJ1-1, the V gene TRBV6-1; a weak D match, TRBD1 (6 bases). The CDR3 region has the DNA TGTGCCAGCAGTGTAGGGGGAAGCACTGAAGCTTTCTTT. The encoded protein is CASSVGGSTEAFF.